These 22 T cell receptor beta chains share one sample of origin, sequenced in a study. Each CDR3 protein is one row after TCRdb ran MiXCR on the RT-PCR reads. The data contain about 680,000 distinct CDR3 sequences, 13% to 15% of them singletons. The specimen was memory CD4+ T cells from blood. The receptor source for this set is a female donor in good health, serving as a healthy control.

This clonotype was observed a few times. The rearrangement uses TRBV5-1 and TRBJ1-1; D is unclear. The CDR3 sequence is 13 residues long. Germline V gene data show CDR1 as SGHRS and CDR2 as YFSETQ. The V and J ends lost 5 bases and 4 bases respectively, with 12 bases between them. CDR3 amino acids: CASSPLEFTEAFF. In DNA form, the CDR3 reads TGCGCCAGCAGTCCCCTGGAATTCACTGAAGCTTTCTTT.

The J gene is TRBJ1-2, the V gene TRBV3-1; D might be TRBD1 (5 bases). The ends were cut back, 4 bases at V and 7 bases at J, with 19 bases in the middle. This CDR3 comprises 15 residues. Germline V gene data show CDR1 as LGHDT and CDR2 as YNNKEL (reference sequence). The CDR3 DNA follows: TGTGCCAGCAGCCCCAGTGCAGGGTCCGCTGGTGGCTACACCTTC. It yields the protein CASSPSAGSAGGYTF.

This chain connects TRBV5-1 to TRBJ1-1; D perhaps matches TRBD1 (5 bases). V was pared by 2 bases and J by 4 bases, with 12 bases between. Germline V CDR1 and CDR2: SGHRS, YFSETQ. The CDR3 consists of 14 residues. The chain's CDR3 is CASSLNIGGTEAFF. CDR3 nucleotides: TGCGCCAGCAGCTTAAATATTGGGGGCACTGAAGCTTTCTTT.

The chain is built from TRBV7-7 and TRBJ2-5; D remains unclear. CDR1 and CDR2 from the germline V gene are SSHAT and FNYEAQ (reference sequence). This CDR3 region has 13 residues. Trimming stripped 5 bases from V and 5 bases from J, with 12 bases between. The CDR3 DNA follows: TGTGCCAGCAGCATACATCGACGGGAGACCCAGTACTTC. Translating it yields CASSIHRRETQYF.

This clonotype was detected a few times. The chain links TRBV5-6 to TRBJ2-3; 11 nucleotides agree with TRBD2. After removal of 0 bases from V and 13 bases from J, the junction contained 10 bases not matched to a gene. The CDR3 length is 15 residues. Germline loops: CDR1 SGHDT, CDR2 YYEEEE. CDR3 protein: CASSLVTSGGPGKYF. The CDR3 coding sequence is TGTGCCAGCAGCTTGGTTACTAGCGGGGGCCCTGGGAAGTATTTT.

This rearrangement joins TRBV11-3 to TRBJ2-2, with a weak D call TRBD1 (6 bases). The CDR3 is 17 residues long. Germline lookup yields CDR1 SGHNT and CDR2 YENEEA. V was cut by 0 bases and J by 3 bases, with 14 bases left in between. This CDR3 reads CASSLDLTGQHTGELFF. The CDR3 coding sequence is TGTGCCAGCAGCTTAGATTTAACAGGACAGCACACCGGGGAGCTGTTTTTT.

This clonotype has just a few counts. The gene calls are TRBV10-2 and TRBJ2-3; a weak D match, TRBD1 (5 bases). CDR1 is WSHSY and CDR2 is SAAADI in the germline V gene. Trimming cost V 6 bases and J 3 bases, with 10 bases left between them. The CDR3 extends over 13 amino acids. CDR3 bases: TGCGCCAGCAGGACTCCAGGGACAGATACGCAGTATTTT. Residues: CASRTPGTDTQYF.

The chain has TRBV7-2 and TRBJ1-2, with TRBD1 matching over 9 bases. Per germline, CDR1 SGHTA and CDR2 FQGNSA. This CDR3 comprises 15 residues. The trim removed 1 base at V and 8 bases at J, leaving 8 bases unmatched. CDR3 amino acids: CASSLDAGQGGGYTF. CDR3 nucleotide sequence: TGTGCCAGCAGCTTAGATGCGGGACAGGGTGGCGGCTACACCTTC.

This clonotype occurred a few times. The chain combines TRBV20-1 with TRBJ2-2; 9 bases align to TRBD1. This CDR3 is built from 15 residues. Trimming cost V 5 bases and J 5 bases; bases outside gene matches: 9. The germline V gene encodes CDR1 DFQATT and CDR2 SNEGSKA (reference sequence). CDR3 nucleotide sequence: TGCAGTGCTCGGCCGGGACAGGGAATGACCGGGGAGCTGTTTTTT. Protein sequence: CSARPGQGMTGELFF.

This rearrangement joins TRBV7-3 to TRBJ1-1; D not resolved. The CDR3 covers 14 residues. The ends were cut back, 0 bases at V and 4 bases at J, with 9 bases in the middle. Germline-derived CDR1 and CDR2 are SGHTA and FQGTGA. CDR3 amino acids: CASSLTQVGTEAFF. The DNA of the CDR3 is TGTGCCAGCAGCTTAACGCAGGTCGGCACTGAAGCTTTCTTT. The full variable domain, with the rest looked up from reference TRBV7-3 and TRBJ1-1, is GAGVSQTPSNKVTEKGKYVELRCDPISGHTALYWYRQSLGQGPEFLIYFQGTGAADDSGLPNDRFFAVRPEGSVSTLKIQRTERGDSAVYLCASSLTQVGTEAFFGQGTRLTVV.

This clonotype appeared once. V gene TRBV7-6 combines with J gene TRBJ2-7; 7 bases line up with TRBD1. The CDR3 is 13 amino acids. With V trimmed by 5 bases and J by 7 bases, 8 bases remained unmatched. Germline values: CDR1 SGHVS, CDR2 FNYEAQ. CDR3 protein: CASSQPGQPEQYF. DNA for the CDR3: TGTGCCAGCAGCCAGCCGGGACAGCCGGAGCAGTACTTC.

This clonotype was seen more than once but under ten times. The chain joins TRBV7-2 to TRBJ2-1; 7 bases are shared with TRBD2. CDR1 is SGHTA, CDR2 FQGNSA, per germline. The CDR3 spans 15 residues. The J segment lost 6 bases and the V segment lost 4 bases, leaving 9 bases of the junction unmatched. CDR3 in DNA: TGTGCCAGCAGCTCATGGACTAGTCTTGGCAATGAGCAGTTCTTC. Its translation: CASSSWTSLGNEQFF.

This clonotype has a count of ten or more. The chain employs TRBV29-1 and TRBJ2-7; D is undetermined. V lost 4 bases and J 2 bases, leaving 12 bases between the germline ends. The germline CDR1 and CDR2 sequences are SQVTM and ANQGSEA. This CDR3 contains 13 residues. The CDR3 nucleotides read TGCAGCGTTGTCACCCAGCGAACCTACGAGCAGTACTTC. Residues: CSVVTQRTYEQYF.

As DNA, the CDR3 is TGCGCCAGCAGCCAAGTAGGAGGGGGGGCCTTGATTGAGCAGTATTTT. It yields the protein CASSQVGGGALIEQYF. The genes are TRBV4-3 and TRBJ2-3, with D perhaps TRBD2 (7 bases). From germline, CDR1 is LGHNA and CDR2 YSLEER. The CDR3 contains 16 residues. The V and J ends lost 1 base and 11 bases respectively, with 22 bases between them.

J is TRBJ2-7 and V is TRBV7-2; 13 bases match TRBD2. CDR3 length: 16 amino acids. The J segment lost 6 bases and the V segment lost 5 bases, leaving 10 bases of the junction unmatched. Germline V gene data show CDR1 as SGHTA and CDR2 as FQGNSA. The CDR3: CASSPRWTSGRGEQYF. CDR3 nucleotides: TGTGCCAGCAGCCCCCGATGGACTAGCGGGAGAGGCGAGCAGTACTTC.

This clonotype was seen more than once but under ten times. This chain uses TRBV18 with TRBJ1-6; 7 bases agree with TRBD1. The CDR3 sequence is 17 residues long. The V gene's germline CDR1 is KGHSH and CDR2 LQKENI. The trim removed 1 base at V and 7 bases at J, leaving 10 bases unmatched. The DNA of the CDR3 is TGTGCCAGCTCACCACAAGGTGCTACAGGGGCCAATTCACCCCTCCACTTT. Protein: CASSPQGATGANSPLHF.

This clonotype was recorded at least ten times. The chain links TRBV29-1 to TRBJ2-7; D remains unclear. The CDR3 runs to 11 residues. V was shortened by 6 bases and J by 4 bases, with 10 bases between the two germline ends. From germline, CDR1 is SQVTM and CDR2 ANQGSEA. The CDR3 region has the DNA TGCAGCGTGGAATGGAAATACGAGCAGTACTTC. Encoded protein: CSVEWKYEQYF.

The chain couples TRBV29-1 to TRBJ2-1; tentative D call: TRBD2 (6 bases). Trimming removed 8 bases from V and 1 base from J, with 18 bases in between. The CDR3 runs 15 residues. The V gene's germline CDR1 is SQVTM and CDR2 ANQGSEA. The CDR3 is CSFSSSAGSYNEQFF. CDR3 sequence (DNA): TGCAGCTTTTCCTCCTCGGCGGGGTCCTACAATGAGCAGTTCTTC.

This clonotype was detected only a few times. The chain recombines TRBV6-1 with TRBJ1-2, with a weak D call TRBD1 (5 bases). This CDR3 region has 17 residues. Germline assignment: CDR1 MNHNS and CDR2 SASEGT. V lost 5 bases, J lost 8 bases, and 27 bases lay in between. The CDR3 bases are TGTGCCAGCAGTCCCGTACGGGGGAGAGCTTACGTTTTAGGCTACACCTTC. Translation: CASSPVRGRAYVLGYTF.

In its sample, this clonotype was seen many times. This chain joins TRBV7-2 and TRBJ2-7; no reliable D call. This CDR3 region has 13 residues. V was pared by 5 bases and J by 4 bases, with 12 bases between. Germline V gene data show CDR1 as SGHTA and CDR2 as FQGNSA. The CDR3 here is CASSDPTKYEQYF. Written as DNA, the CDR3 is TGTGCCAGCAGCGACCCGACCAAGTACGAGCAGTACTTC. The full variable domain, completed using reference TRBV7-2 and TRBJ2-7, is GAGVSQSPSNKVTEKGKDVELRCDPISGHTALYWYRQSLGQGLEFLIYFQGNSAPDKSGLPSDRFSAERTGGSVSTLTIQRTQQEDSAVYLCASSDPTKYEQYFGPGTRLTVT.

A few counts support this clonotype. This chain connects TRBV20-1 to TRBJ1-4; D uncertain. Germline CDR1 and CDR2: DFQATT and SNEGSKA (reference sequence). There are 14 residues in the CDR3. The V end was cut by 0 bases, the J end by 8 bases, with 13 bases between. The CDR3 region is CSAREGLRGEKLFF. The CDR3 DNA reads TGCAGTGCTAGAGAGGGCCTTAGAGGGGAAAAACTGTTTTTT.

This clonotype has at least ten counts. The CDR3 DNA sequence: TGCAGCTACTCCAGGGGAGGGAGGGAGACCCAGTACTTC. Protein: CSYSRGGRETQYF. V usage is TRBV29-1 and J usage is TRBJ2-5; D is perhaps TRBD2 (7 bases). CDR3 length equals 13 residues. CDR1 is SQVTM, CDR2 ANQGSEA, per germline. The V end was cut by 8 bases, the J end by 5 bases, with 18 bases between.